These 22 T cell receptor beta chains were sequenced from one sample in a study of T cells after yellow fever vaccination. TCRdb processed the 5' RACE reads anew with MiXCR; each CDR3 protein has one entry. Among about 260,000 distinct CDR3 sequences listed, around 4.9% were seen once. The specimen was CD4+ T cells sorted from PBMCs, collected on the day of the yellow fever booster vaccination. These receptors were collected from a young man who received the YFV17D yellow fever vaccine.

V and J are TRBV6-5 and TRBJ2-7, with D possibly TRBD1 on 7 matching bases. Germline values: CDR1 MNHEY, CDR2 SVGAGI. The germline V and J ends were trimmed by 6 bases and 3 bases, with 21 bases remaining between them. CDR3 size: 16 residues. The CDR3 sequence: CASSRGQGGGNYEQYF. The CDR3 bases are TGTGCCAGCAGCCGGGGCCAGGGGGGAGGAAACTACGAGCAGTACTTC.

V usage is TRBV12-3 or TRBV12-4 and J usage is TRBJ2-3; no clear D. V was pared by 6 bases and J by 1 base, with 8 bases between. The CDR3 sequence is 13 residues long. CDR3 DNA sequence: TGTGCCAGCAGGACTCTTCGCACAGATACGCAGTATTTT. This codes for CASRTLRTDTQYF.

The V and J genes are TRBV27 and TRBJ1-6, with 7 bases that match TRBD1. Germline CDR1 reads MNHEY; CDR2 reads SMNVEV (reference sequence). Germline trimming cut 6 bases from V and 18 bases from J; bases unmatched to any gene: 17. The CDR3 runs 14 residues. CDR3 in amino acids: CASSTTGCEVGGHF. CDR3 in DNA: TGTGCCAGCAGCACGACAGGGTGTGAGGTCGGCGGCCACTTT.

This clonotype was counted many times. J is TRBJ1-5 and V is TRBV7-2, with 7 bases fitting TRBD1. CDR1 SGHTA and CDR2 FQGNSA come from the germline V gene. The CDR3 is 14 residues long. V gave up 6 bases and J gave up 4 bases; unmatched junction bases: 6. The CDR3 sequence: CASRPGGGNQPQHF. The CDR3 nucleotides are TGTGCCAGCAGGCCAGGGGGTGGGAATCAGCCCCAGCATTTT.

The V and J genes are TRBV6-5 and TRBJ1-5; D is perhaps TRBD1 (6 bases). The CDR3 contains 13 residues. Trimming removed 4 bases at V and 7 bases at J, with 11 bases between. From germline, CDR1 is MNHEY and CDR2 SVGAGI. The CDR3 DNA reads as TGTGCCAGCAGTTCAAGGGGGATACAGCCCCAGCATTTT. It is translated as CASSSRGIQPQHF.

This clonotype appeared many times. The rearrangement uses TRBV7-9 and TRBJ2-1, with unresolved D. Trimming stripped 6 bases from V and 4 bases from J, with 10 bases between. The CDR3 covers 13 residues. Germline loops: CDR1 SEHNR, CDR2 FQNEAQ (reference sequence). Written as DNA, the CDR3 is TGTGCCAGCAGAGGGAACGGTTACAATGAGCAGTTCTTC. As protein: CASRGNGYNEQFF.

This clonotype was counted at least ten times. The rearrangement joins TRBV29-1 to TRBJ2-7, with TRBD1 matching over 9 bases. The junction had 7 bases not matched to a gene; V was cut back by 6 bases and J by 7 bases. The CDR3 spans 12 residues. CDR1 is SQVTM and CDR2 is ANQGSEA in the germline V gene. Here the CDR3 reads CSVNRGRREQYF. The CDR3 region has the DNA TGCAGCGTAAACAGGGGGCGCAGAGAGCAGTACTTC.

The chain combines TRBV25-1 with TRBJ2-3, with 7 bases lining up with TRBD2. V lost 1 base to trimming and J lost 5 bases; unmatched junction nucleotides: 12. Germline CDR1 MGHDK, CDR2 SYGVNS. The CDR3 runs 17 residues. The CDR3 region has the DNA TGTGCCAGCAGTGAATCATTCTGGCGGGGGAGGGTAGATACGCAGTATTTT. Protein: CASSESFWRGRVDTQYF.

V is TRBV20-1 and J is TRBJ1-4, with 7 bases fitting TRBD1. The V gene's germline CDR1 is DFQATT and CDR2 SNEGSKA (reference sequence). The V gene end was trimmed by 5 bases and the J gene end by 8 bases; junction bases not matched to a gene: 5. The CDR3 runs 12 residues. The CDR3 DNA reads TGCAGTGCTCGCCGGGACAGAGAAAAACTGTTTTTT. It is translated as CSARRDREKLFF.

The CDR3 nucleotides read TGTGCCAGCAGCCTCCGACAGGGAGTGCGGGAGCAGTACTTC. Residues: CASSLRQGVREQYF. This sequence joins TRBV3-1 and TRBJ2-7; 7 bases map to TRBD1. After removal of 4 bases from V and 7 bases from J, the junction contained 10 bases not matched to a gene. Germline CDR1 is LGHDT and CDR2 is YNNKEL (reference sequence). The CDR3 is made up of 14 amino acids.

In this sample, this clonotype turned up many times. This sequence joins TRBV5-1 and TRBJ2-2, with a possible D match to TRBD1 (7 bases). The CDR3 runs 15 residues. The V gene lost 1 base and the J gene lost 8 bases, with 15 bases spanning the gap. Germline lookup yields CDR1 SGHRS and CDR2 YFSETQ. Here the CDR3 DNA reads TGCGCCAGCAGCTTGAAGGAGGGGGCGATGGGGGAGCTGTTTTTT. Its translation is CASSLKEGAMGELFF.

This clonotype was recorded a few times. CDR3: CSVPDNPNYGYTF. The CDR3 region has the DNA TGCAGTGTGCCGGACAACCCTAACTATGGCTACACCTTC. The chain uses TRBV20-1 and TRBJ1-2, with D possibly TRBD1 on 5 matching bases. Trimming shortened V by 7 bases and J by 0 bases, and 12 bases separated the two germline ends. The CDR3 extends over 13 amino acids. Germline lookup yields CDR1 DFQATT and CDR2 SNEGSKA (reference sequence).

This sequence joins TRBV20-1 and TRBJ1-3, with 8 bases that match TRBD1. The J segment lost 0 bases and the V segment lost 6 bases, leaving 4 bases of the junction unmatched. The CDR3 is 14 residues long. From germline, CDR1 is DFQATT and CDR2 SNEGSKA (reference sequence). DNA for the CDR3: TGCAGTGCGGAAGACAGGGGCTCTGGAAACACCATATATTTT. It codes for CSAEDRGSGNTIYF.

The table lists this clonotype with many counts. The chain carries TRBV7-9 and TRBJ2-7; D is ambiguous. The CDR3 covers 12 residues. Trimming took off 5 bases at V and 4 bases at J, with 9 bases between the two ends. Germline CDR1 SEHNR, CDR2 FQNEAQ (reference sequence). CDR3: CASSRGIYEQYF. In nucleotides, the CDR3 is TGTGCCAGCAGCCGTGGCATTTACGAGCAGTACTTC. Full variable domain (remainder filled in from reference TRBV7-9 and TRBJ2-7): DTGVSQNPRHKITKRGQNVTFRCDPISEHNRLYWYRQTLGQGPEFLTYFQNEAQLEKSRLLSDRFSAERPKGSFSTLEIQRTEQGDSAMYLCASSRGIYEQYFGPGTRLTVT.

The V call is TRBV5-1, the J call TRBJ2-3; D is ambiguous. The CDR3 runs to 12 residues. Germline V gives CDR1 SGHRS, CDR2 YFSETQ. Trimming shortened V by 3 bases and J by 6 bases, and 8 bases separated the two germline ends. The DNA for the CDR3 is TGCGCCAGCAGCTCCCATCAGGATACGCAGTATTTT. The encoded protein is CASSSHQDTQYF.

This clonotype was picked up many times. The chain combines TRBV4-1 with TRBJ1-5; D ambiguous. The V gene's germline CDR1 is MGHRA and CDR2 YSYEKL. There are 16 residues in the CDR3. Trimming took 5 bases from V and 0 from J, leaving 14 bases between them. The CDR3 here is CASSTRSDGSNQPQHF. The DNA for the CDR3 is TGCGCCAGCAGCACCCGGTCTGACGGTAGCAATCAGCCCCAGCATTTT.

Here the CDR3 reads CASSNRRGADTQYF. The CDR3 DNA reads as TGCGCCAGCAGCAATCGGCGGGGGGCCGATACGCAGTATTTT. The genes are TRBV4-3 and TRBJ2-3, with 8 bases that match TRBD2. V lost 5 bases to trimming and J lost 6 bases; unmatched junction nucleotides: 7. This CDR3 has 14 amino acids. CDR1 is LGHNA and CDR2 is YSLEER in the germline V gene.

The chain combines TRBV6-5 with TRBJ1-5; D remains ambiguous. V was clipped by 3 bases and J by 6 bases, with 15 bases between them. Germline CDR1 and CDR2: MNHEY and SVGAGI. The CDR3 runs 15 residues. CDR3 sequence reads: CASSYSTSPPQPQHF. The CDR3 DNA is TGTGCCAGCAGTTATTCGACTTCGCCGCCTCAGCCCCAGCATTTT.

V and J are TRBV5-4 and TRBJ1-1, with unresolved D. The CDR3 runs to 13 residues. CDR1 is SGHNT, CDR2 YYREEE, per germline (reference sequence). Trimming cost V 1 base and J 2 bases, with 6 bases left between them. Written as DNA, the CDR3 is TGTGCCAGCAGCTTGTTTGACAACACTGAAGCTTTCTTT. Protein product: CASSLFDNTEAFF.

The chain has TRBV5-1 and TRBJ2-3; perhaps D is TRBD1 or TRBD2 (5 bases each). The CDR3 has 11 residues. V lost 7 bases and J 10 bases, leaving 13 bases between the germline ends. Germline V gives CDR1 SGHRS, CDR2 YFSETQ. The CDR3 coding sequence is TGCGCCAGCGGGGACCCCGGTCCGCAGTATTTT. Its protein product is CASGDPGPQYF.

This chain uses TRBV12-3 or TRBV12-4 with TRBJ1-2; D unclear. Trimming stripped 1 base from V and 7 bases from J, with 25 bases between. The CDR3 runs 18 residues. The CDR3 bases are TGTGCCAGCAGTTTAGAGGTCGGGTCCCCCGCGCCTGGGTTTGGCTACACCTTC. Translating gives CASSLEVGSPAPGFGYTF.

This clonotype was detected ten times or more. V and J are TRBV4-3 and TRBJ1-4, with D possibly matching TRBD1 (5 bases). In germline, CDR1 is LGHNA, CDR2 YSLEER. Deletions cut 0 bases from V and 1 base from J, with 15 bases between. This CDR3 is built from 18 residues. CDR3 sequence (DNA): TGCGCCAGCAGCCAAGATCACCCCTCTGGGGGAACTAATGAAAAACTGTTTTTT. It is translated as CASSQDHPSGGTNEKLFF.